This TCR beta chain was captured by sequencing in a study of cytomegalovirus exposure and HLA in healthy donors. Germline CDR1 reads SGHKS; CDR2 reads YYEKEE (reference sequence). This CDR3 comprises 16 residues. V lost 3 bases, J lost 5 bases, and 9 bases stayed unmatched. PCR used 60 Vbeta primers and 13 Jbeta primers. The data were produced by immunoSEQ multiplex PCR, yet TCRdb's version contains in-frame clones alone and is incomplete. This sample yields roughly 120,000 clones, of which roughly 62% are seen a single time; approximately 1.5% belongs to the top ten. This clonotype was obtained from a man in his thirties or forties in good health and CMV-seropositive. Material: PBMCs. This rearrangement joins TRBV5-5 to TRBJ2-5, with 11 bases fitting TRBD2. The DNA for the CDR3 is TGTGCCAGCAGCTGGAGTAGCGGGAGGGCAGGCGAGACCCAGTACTTC. Amino acids: CASSWSSGRAGETQYF.